The text below deals with one TCR beta chain. This table comes from immunoSEQ multiplex PCR, and its TCRdb copy is limited to in-frame clones, with some not included. The sample records fewer than 40,000 clones, nearly 90% being singletons. The CDR3 totals 16 residues. CDR1 is SGHAT and CDR2 is FQNNGV in the germline V gene. Trimming removed 2 bases at V and 2 bases at J, with 16 bases between. This record belongs to a study of blood T cell repertoires in COVID-19. The receptor was isolated from a man aged 80 or over with acute or convalescent COVID-19. The material sequenced was peripheral blood. The rearrangement uses TRBV11-2 and TRBJ2-7, with D possibly matching TRBD2 (6 bases). CDR3 sequence (DNA): TGTGCCAGCAGCTTAAGGACGCGCGGGGAAACCTACGAGCAGTACTTC. This sequence encodes CASSLRTRGETYEQYF.